A single sample gave rise to the 27 T cell receptor beta chains below, sequenced in a study of blood T cell repertoires in COVID-19. Profiled with immunoSEQ multiplex PCR; TCRdb holds only in-frame clones, not every one. The sample contains tens of thousands of clones, 82% of which appear only once. The specimen was peripheral blood. These receptors all stem from a woman aged 60 to 75 with acute or convalescent COVID-19.

V usage is TRBV11-2 and J usage is TRBJ1-3, with D unclear. Germline assignment: CDR1 SGHAT and CDR2 FQNNGV. Deletions cut 5 bases from V and 0 bases from J, with 14 bases between. This CDR3 comprises 16 residues. In DNA form, the CDR3 reads TGTGCCAGCAGCCCCCACAGAACCTCCTCTGGAAACACCATATATTTT. This sequence encodes CASSPHRTSSGNTIYF.

This clone was detected only once. J is TRBJ1-3 and V is TRBV4-2; D remains unclear. Trimming stripped 0 bases from V and 0 bases from J, with 15 bases between. CDR3 length: 18 amino acids. Germline-derived CDR1 and CDR2 are LGHNA and YNFKEQ. The CDR3 DNA is TGTGCCAGCAGCCAAGATCTTCAGCGGTCCAGCTCTGGAAACACCATATATTTT. Translated, it gives CASSQDLQRSSSGNTIYF.

The chain has TRBV30 and TRBJ1-1; 8 nucleotides line up with TRBD1. The CDR3 spans 18 residues. CDR1 is GTSNPN, CDR2 SVGIG, per germline (reference sequence). Trimming cost V 4 bases and J 1 base; bases outside gene matches: 17. CDR3 residues: CAWKQQKHLGQGNTEAFF. DNA of the CDR3: TGTGCCTGGAAGCAACAAAAGCACTTAGGACAGGGGAACACTGAAGCTTTCTTT.

The rearrangement joins TRBV6-5 to TRBJ1-1; 11 bases line up with TRBD1. CDR3 length: 15 amino acids. Germline-derived CDR1 and CDR2 are MNHEY and SVGAGI. V was pared by 7 bases and J by 0 bases, with 4 bases of the junction left unmatched. The CDR3 sequence: CASTDRGLMNTEAFF. DNA of the CDR3: TGTGCCAGCACGGACAGGGGGCTCATGAACACTGAAGCTTTCTTT.

The chain recombines TRBV5-1 with TRBJ2-3, with TRBD1 matching over 7 bases. The CDR3 spans 15 residues. From germline, CDR1 is SGHRS and CDR2 YFSETQ. V gave up 1 base and J gave up 3 bases; unmatched junction bases: 5. CDR3: CASSLNTGVTDTQYF. In DNA form, the CDR3 reads TGCGCCAGCAGCTTGAACACAGGGGTTACAGATACGCAGTATTTT.

The genes are TRBV19 and TRBJ2-7, with a weak D call TRBD1 (5 bases). The CDR3 spans 13 residues. V was shortened by 5 bases and J by 4 bases, with 12 bases between the two germline ends. Germline V CDR1 and CDR2: LNHDA, SQIVND (reference sequence). CDR3 sequence: CASSYRTGYEQYF. CDR3 nucleotides: TGTGCCAGTAGTTACAGGACCGGGTACGAGCAGTACTTC.

V is TRBV14 and J is TRBJ1-2, with D perhaps TRBD1 (6 bases). Germline CDR1 and CDR2: SGHDN and FVKESK. V was shortened by 4 bases and J by 6 bases, with 12 bases between the two germline ends. This CDR3 spans 13 amino acids. In DNA, the CDR3 is TGTGCCAGCAGCCCTCAGGACAGACATGGCTACACCTTC. This translates into CASSPQDRHGYTF.

Here the CDR3 DNA reads TGTGCCAGCAGCTGGGCGGGGGCCGTGCGGACCCAGTACTTC. Amino acid sequence: CASSWAGAVRTQYF. The chain is built from TRBV21-1 and TRBJ2-5; the table's D call of TRBD2 was not tested on the DNA. TRBV21-1 is a pseudogene locus. The length of the CDR3 is 14 residues.

The rearrangement joins TRBV9 to TRBJ2-7, with D maybe TRBD2 (6 bases). V was clipped by 0 bases and J by 0 bases, with 10 bases between them. CDR1 is SGDLS, CDR2 YYNGEE, per germline. CDR3 size: 15 residues. In DNA form, the CDR3 reads TGTGCCAGCAGCGTAGCCGACGGGAGCTCCTACGAGCAGTACTTC. Residues: CASSVADGSSYEQYF.

This chain uses TRBV5-5 with TRBJ2-3, with D perhaps matching TRBD2 (6 bases). CDR3 length: 17 amino acids. Germline CDR1 is SGHKS and CDR2 is YYEKEE (reference sequence). With 0 bases removed from V and 3 bases from J, the gap between germline ends came to 17 bases. For the CDR3, the DNA is TGTGCCAGCAGCTTGGGGTCTTTGGGACTGACAACAGATACGCAGTATTTT. Its protein product is CASSLGSLGLTTDTQYF.

The CDR3 nucleotides read TGTGCCAGCAGCTTCCTACAGGGAAGATATGGCTACACCTTC. This translates into CASSFLQGRYGYTF. This chain joins TRBV5-4 and TRBJ1-2, with TRBD1 as a possible D gene (6 bases). Germline lookup yields CDR1 SGHNT and CDR2 YYREEE (reference sequence). With 2 bases removed from V and 5 bases from J, the gap between germline ends came to 13 bases. This CDR3 spans 14 amino acids.

J is TRBJ1-4 and V is TRBV19, with 8 bases lining up with TRBD1. CDR3 size: 16 residues. Per germline, CDR1 LNHDA and CDR2 SQIVND (reference sequence). The junction had 10 bases not matched to a gene; V was cut back by 5 bases and J by 5 bases. CDR3 protein: CASSPQRDRFNEKLFF. Written as DNA, the CDR3 is TGTGCCAGTAGTCCCCAACGGGACAGGTTCAATGAAAAACTGTTTTTT.

This clone was counted once. This sequence joins TRBV27 and TRBJ1-1; 7 positions match TRBD1. The V segment lost 5 bases and the J segment 5 bases; nucleotides outside the gene matches: 11. CDR1 and CDR2 from the germline V gene are MNHEY and SMNVEV (reference sequence). The CDR3 loop spans 15 amino acids. This chain's CDR3 is CASSRKPGGSTEAFF. The CDR3 nucleotides are TGTGCCAGCAGTCGGAAACCAGGGGGTAGTACTGAAGCTTTCTTT.

This chain links TRBV5-1 with TRBJ1-3; possibly TRBD1 for D (6 bases). This CDR3 is built from 16 residues. The V gene's germline CDR1 is SGHRS and CDR2 YFSETQ. The V gene lost 4 bases and the J gene lost 3 bases, with 17 bases spanning the gap. CDR3 amino acids: CASSADSVPLGNTIYF. The CDR3 coding sequence is TGCGCCAGCAGCGCGGACAGCGTGCCACTTGGAAACACCATATATTTT.

The rearrangement joins TRBV11-2 to TRBJ2-5; 8 positions agree with TRBD1. CDR3 length: 17 amino acids. The germline CDR1 and CDR2 sequences are SGHAT and FQNNGV. J gave up 3 bases and V 4 bases, and 13 bases lay outside the gene matches. The CDR3 DNA reads TGTGCCAGCAGCTCCAAGGGGACAGGTTCTAGGGAAGAGACCCAGTACTTC. Translated, it gives CASSSKGTGSREETQYF.

V usage is TRBV15 and J usage is TRBJ2-5; tentative D call: TRBD2 (7 bases). The CDR3 covers 14 residues. CDR1 and CDR2 (germline): LNHNV, YYDKDF (reference sequence). Trimming pared 5 bases from V and 4 bases from J, leaving 14 bases between. CDR3 in DNA: TGTGCCACCAGCGGACGAGGGGGGGGAGAGACCCAGTACTTC. Its translation: CATSGRGGGETQYF.

The rearrangement uses TRBV19 and TRBJ1-1, with D possibly matching TRBD1 (5 bases). This CDR3 spans 13 amino acids. Germline V lookup: CDR1 LNHDA, CDR2 SQIVND (reference sequence). Deletions cut 3 bases from V and 3 bases from J, with 8 bases between. The CDR3 DNA sequence: TGTGCCAGTAGTATGGGCAGGGACACTGAAGCTTTCTTT. Protein product: CASSMGRDTEAFF.

The genes are TRBV18 and TRBJ1-5, with D possibly matching TRBD1 (5 bases). Germline lookup yields CDR1 KGHSH and CDR2 LQKENI. Trimming left V 4 bases short and J 1 base short, with 14 bases between. The CDR3 contains 16 residues. CDR3 sequence reads: CASSLGQGLSNQPQHF. The CDR3 region has the DNA TGTGCCAGCTCACTTGGCCAGGGATTGAGCAATCAGCCCCAGCATTTT.

This clone was counted a single time. The chain uses TRBV18 and TRBJ1-2; D unclear. Germline V CDR1 and CDR2: KGHSH, LQKENI. The CDR3 covers 16 residues. Trimming pared 4 bases from V and 2 bases from J, leaving 17 bases between. The CDR3 nucleotides read TGTGCCAGCTCACTTGGGCCCGCGTTGATAAACTATGGCTACACCTTC. Translation: CASSLGPALINYGYTF.

The chain links TRBV2 to TRBJ2-7; maybe TRBD1 (5 bases). CDR3 length: 14 residues. Germline CDR1 and CDR2: SNHLY and FYNNEI. V was cut by 7 bases and J by 3 bases, with 16 bases left in between. DNA for the CDR3: TGTGCCAGCACAGGGTCCCCTACTTTCTACGAGCAGTACTTC. As protein: CASTGSPTFYEQYF.

The chain joins TRBV28 to TRBJ1-1, with TRBD1 identical over 7 bases. This CDR3 comprises 12 residues. Losses at the gene ends were 7 bases for V and 11 bases for J; bases not matched to a gene: 10. Germline CDR1 and CDR2: MDHEN and SYDVKM. CDR3 DNA: TGTGCCAGCACCGCCTCGACAGGGACGGCTTTCTTT. Translating it yields CASTASTGTAFF.

The J gene is TRBJ2-3, the V gene TRBV19; a possible D gene is TRBD2 (6 bases). CDR1 is LNHDA, CDR2 SQIVND, per germline (reference sequence). The CDR3 is 14 amino acids. Trimming removed 5 bases from V and 2 bases from J, with 11 bases in between. The CDR3 here is CASSLAGITDTQYF. The CDR3 DNA follows: TGTGCCAGTAGTTTGGCGGGGATCACAGATACGCAGTATTTT.

This chain links TRBV19 with TRBJ1-1; D is perhaps TRBD1 (6 bases). In germline, CDR1 is LNHDA, CDR2 SQIVND (reference sequence). V was shortened by 3 bases and J by 1 base, with 9 bases between the two germline ends. The CDR3 length is 14 residues. The CDR3 DNA sequence: TGTGCCAGTAGTATCACGACAGGGAACACTGAAGCTTTCTTT. It encodes CASSITTGNTEAFF.

DNA for the CDR3: TGTGCCAGCAGCCAAATCCGGGACAGGGGATTGGTGGATGAGCAGTTCTTC. It translates to CASSQIRDRGLVDEQFF. The chain recombines TRBV4-2 with TRBJ2-1; 10 bases line up with TRBD1. The V gene's germline CDR1 is LGHNA and CDR2 YNFKEQ. V lost 2 bases, J lost 8 bases, and 12 bases stayed unmatched. The length of the CDR3 is 17 residues.

V usage is TRBV7-2 and J usage is TRBJ1-1, with TRBD1 as a possible D gene (6 bases). The CDR3 consists of 14 residues. Trimming stripped 5 bases from V and 4 bases from J, with 14 bases between. Germline values: CDR1 SGHTA, CDR2 FQGNSA. The CDR3 DNA reads as TGTGCCAGCAGCGTACAGGGAAGGAGCACTGAAGCTTTCTTT. Its protein product is CASSVQGRSTEAFF.

This chain joins TRBV29-1 and TRBJ2-7; no clear D. The ends were cut back, 6 bases at V and 3 bases at J, with 12 bases in the middle. Germline-derived CDR1 and CDR2 are SQVTM and ANQGSEA. The length of the CDR3 is 12 residues. In nucleotides, the CDR3 is TGCAGCGTCAAACTTACTGACTACGAGCAGTACTTC. The encoded protein is CSVKLTDYEQYF.

This clone was seen only a few times. The chain carries TRBV7-8 and TRBJ1-5, with a possible D match to TRBD1 (5 bases). CDR3 size: 15 residues. V dropped 0 bases and J dropped 6 bases, with 12 bases sitting between them. CDR1 and CDR2 (germline): SGHVS, FQNEAQ. CDR3 protein: CASSLAVGVGQPQHF. CDR3 in DNA: TGTGCCAGCAGCTTAGCGGTAGGGGTAGGTCAGCCCCAGCATTTT.